This entry features one T cell receptor (beta chain) sequence. This clone has only one observation. Its binding antigen is unknown. Qualities for individual bases were not recorded, and no much larger clone is one base off. This sample stems from a study of cytomegalovirus exposure and HLA in healthy donors (dated by TCRdb to about 2017). Notes on the research overall: An earlier analysis of about 530 of the donors reported under 300 Gb of sequence data and 95 million to 140 million unique TCR beta sequences obtained from approximately 180 million T cells. Among the approximately 400 genotyped donors, approximately 76% belonged to the genetic ancestry cluster associated with self-reported Caucasian donors. Using immunosequencing, the study profiled T cell repertoires from some 670 subjects and related those repertoires to cytomegalovirus serostatus. A later analysis re-examined previously published TCR beta repertoires from 500 to 700 donors and added high-resolution HLA genotyping to investigate patterns of TCR occurrence. In the later analysis, no new phenotypic data were used to find candidate immune exposures; instead, reliance was placed on TCR beta sequences and their occurrence across donors. The study combined high-throughput TCR immunosequencing, statistical association of individual TCRs with disease status, and machine learning to predict cytomegalovirus infection status. Every discovery cohort repertoire had been produced on one sequencing platform. HLA typing covered class I and class II loci at four-digit resolution. Genome-wide SNP genotypes for about three fifths of the roughly 670 donors were used in a later genetic analysis, which treated that subset as a discovery cohort. An early release that covered several hundred HLA-typed donors contained around 300 gigabases of sequencing data and some 87 million unique TCR sequences. Five DR-DQ haplotypes were handled as single units for association and clustering because linkage in the cohort was strong. Among almost 400 genotyped donors of the cohort, an average of approximately 250,000 unique TCR beta nucleotide sequences were sequenced per donor, roughly a sixth of them non-productive. The aim of the study was to test whether cataloging public T cell receptors could identify signatures of past pathogen exposure. Donor age, sex, ethnicity and CMV serostatus were compiled alongside the repertoire data. To decide whether each TCR beta V gene segment behaved as functional or pseudogenic, an earlier analysis of fewer than 750 of the donors relied on high-throughput TCR beta sequencing. Typing coverage varied by locus: roughly 629-640 donors for A, B, C, DRB1 and DQB1; approximately 520 for DQA1; more than 600 for DPA1; 450 to 480 for DPB1. Besides the first cohort of approximately 710 subjects, a separate validation cohort made up of 120 different subjects was used.

Overall study outcomes, separate from this receptor: Compared with equally common non-associated chains, HLA-associated TCR beta chains in a later analysis were more clonally expanded and had lower generation probabilities. When HLA alleles, especially DR and DQ, strongly co-occurred, TCR associations were difficult to assign to individual alleles. The authors suggested that the approach could potentially be extended to other disease states and immunological phenotypes. In an earlier analysis of more than 450 of the donors, most TCR beta V segments were observed in productive rearrangements about 87% or about 30% of the time, broadly matching IMGT annotations. A later analysis found that most CMV-associated TCR beta chains appeared HLA-restricted, with HLA associations seemingly driven largely by CMV exposure. CMV serostatus was the only immune exposure information available for the cohort. According to a later analysis, parvovirus B19, influenza, CMV and Epstein-Barr virus appeared linked to several top co-occurrence clusters. A further reported finding was that TCR beta sequences accurately predicted the HLA-A and HLA-B alleles for most subjects in the first cohort. Across donors, most TCR sequences were observed very rarely, whereas some public TCRs were present in many individuals. The earlier analysis of 450 to 700 of the donors excluded roughly 16 rarely observed V segments, including chromosome 9 orphons, because counts were too low. A group of highly shared sequence variants was considered likely to be a technical artifact of the sequencing pipeline. A later analysis found that TCR association rates varied across HLA loci, with DRB1 alleles showing the most associated TCRs and HLA-C alleles the fewest. Because the 87-base-pair reads could not distinguish some IMGT-functional V segments, including TRBV6-2 and TRBV6-3, those segments were excluded. Roughly uniform sequencing depth across donors was assumed in presence/absence analyses, although this assumption may not hold. The classifier was reported to diagnose cytomegalovirus status with high specificity and sensitivity in both the original and validation cohorts. Correlated functional status among segregating V segments might reflect linkage disequilibrium, but an unknown experimental factor could not be ruled out. A later analysis associated about 18,000 TCR beta sequences with specific HLA alleles at a false discovery rate of 0.05. An association between a missense DCLRE1C variant and V-gene and J-gene trimming of TCR beta chains was found in a later genetic analysis and replicated in an independent cohort. The study gave a list of 150 to 200 TCR beta chains associated with cytomegalovirus. Only TCR beta chains were sequenced in this cohort, and the absence of alpha or paired-chain data limited detectable features. Because some donors lacked HLA typing at each locus, the association tests relied only on the typed subset. Three of the identified cytomegalovirus-associated TCR beta chains were confirmed in vitro to be specific for cytomegalovirus antigens. In a later genetic analysis, fewer N-insertions in productive TCRs were reported among donors in an Asian-associated ancestry cluster than the roughly 700-donor mean.

The cohort consisted of 666 healthy bone marrow donors. All cohort members were sampled while nominally healthy, although unrecorded immune exposures were likely present. The donor was CMV seropositive and belonged to the group of 250 to 300 seropositive cohort members. A peripheral blood sample was provided by each donor, and peripheral blood mononuclear cells were used for TCR beta sequencing. Genomic DNA was extracted from the blood cell samples with the Qiagen DNeasy Blood Extraction Kit. The library was built by means of the immunoSEQ multiplex PCR assay. A mixture of 60 forward primers for TCR Vbeta segments and 13 reverse primers for TCR Jbeta segments was used in the multiplex PCR. The CDR3 region of rearranged TCR beta genes was amplified from genomic DNA with a multiplex PCR assay. The amplified TCR beta libraries were sequenced on the Illumina HiSeq System as 87-base-pair reads. From the authors' description of their analysis: In a later analysis, tens of millions of unique TCR beta chains were counted across the roughly 700 repertoires, and roughly 10 million of these chains were shared by at least two donors. Raw reads were error-corrected and collapsed into unique sequences with a nearest-neighbor algorithm that merged closely related sequences to remove PCR and sequencing errors. To assign V, D and J gene segments, CDR3 sequences were aligned to IMGT reference sequences. Each retained sequence needed at least a six-nucleotide match to both a V gene segment and a J gene segment. Rearrangements were classified as productive when the CDR3 lacked stop codons and remained in frame with V and J, and all other rearrangements were classified as non-productive. CDR3 was defined by IMGT convention, running from the second conserved V-encoded cysteine to the conserved J-encoded phenylalanine. In an earlier analysis of around 600 of the donors, sequences lacking an unambiguous match to a single V gene segment were excluded. An earlier analysis of 500 to 600 of the donors classified V segments as functional when productive rearrangements were above 56.7% and as segregating when the standard deviation between donors was above 5%. A statistical classification framework was built to diagnose cytomegalovirus status from the catalog of TCR beta chain sequences. A later analysis assigned V and J genes by comparing TCR nucleotide sequences with IMGT/GENE-DB human TR gene sequences. Using the TCRdist pipeline, a later analysis assigned CDR3 sequences along with most-parsimonious VDJ recombination scenarios. A later analysis defined each TCR beta chain by its CDR3 amino acid sequence plus V-gene family, and excluded reads lacking a unique V-gene family. In a later analysis, fewer than 600 highly shared, low-generation-probability nucleotide sequences were removed to address suspected cross-contamination and a sequencing artifact. In a later analysis, a clonal expansion index for each public chain was calculated from normalized within-repertoire ranks of inferred template counts. In a later analysis, generation probabilities were computed with a VDJ recombination model fitted to out-of-frame rearrangements, and the resulting probabilities were checked against IGoR. A later analysis scored TCR-TCR, TCR-HLA and TCR-CMV co-occurrence with hypergeometric tests, applying a repertoire-size bias correction to TCR pairs. To estimate false discovery rates, a later analysis permuted the HLA or CMV assignments 20 times. In a later analysis, co-occurring TCRs were grouped using DBSCAN, with TCRdist sequence similarity added in when clustering inside HLA-allele-positive subsets. For co-occurrence clustering, repertoires with fewer than 30,000 or more than 120,000 public chains were excluded, along with a handful of repertoires with anomalous nucleotide sharing. TCRdb stores this immuneACCESS table with in-frame sequences only. Part of the clones is absent; in the studies checked, under half of the shortfall reflects unresolved V genes, and no reason is known for the rest. D and trimming were read from the DNA, whereas the V and J calls and clone size are those reported in that table. The table for this sample lists 190,000 or so clones; around 83% of them were counted only once. The top ten clonotypes cover roughly a tenth of the sample.

The CDR3 runs 15 amino acids, cysteine and phenylalanine included. Only CDR3 DNA is held: 45 bases, read in frame from base 1. Reading the germline V gene (reference sequence) gives CDR1 SEHNR and CDR2 FQNEAQ. V is pared back by 2 bases and J by 4 bases, with 14 bases lying between the germline termini. The sequenced material came from PBMCs. This sequence uses TRBV7-9 and TRBJ1-2; no D segment can be confidently identified. The receptor comes from a woman in her forties or fifties in good health and CMV-seropositive. The DNA sequence is TGTGCCAGCAGCTTAAGTAGTTTGAGCGGCTATGGCTACACCTTC. This encodes CASSLSSLSGYGYTF.